This T cell receptor beta chain was captured in a study of CD8 T cells in ankylosing spondylitis. One entry per CDR3 protein results from TCRdb running MiXCR on the 5' RACE reads. The table lists around 32,000 distinct CDR3 sequences, roughly 7.9% of them singletons. Findings of the study overall: Some motif variants were previously reported in reactive arthritis synovial fluid and blood. Matched ankylosing spondylitis synovial fluid reportedly contained a significantly enriched population of disease-linked clones. Characteristic, it appeared, of ankylosing spondylitis blood was a TCR beta motif of eight or nine highly homologous variants.

This clonotype was seen ten or more times. As yet, its antigen is unknown. The trim removed 5 bases at V and 8 bases at J, leaving 15 bases unmatched. Germline V gene sequence: CDR1 SGHDN, CDR2 FVKESK. This CDR3 contains 17 residues. The receptor was derived from a male donor with ankylosing spondylitis or in good health (not recorded which). The J gene is TRBJ2-1, the V gene TRBV14; 10 bases agree with TRBD1. Source material: blood, either unsorted or a sorted T cell fraction (not recorded which). CDR3 region: CASSYLSSGQGIDEQFF. CDR3 bases: TGTGCCAGCAGCTACCTTTCCTCGGGACAGGGGATAGATGAGCAGTTCTTC.